This is a list of T cell receptor beta chains from one sample in a study of radiation and T cells in renal cell carcinoma. Profiled with immunoSEQ multiplex PCR; TCRdb holds only in-frame clones, not every one. This sample has roughly 100,000 clones, with roughly 82% found just once. Here the sequenced sample was blood, taken from a patient whose treatment included radiotherapy and nephrectomy. Receptors were obtained from a man between 60 and 75 years old with renal cell carcinoma. Both conserved end residues are part of each CDR3. A D gene is named only where the DNA matches it firmly. Rows may omit the clone size; those that give it use once, few, many or a size class.

V: TRBV5-4; J: TRBJ2-7; D: TRBD1; size: .; CDR3: CASSQIGQGAGEQYF; DNA: TGTGCCAGCAGCCAAATAGGACAGGGGGCAGGGGAGCAGTACTTC
V: TRBV2; J: TRBJ1-2; D: TRBD1; size: .; CDR3: CASSQTGLYGYTF; DNA: TGTGCCAGCAGCCAGACAGGGTTATATGGCTACACCTTC
V: TRBV11-3; J: TRBJ2-7; D: .; size: .; CDR3: CASSFGSSYEQYF; DNA: TGTGCCAGCAGCTTCGGGAGCTCCTACGAGCAGTACTTC
V: TRBV27; J: TRBJ1-4; D: .; size: .; CDR3: CASSLSRFGEKLFF; DNA: TGTGCCAGCAGTTTATCGAGGTTCGGTGAAAAACTGTTTTTT
V: TRBV5-1; J: TRBJ2-3; D: TRBD1; size: once; CDR3: CASSLVPGGADTQYF; DNA: TGCGCCAGCAGCTTGGTCCCAGGGGGCGCAGATACGCAGTATTTT
V: TRBV6-5; J: TRBJ2-7; D: TRBD2; size: .; CDR3: CATGGLATIYEQYF; DNA: TGTGCCACGGGGGGACTAGCAACTATCTACGAGCAGTACTTC
V: TRBV7-2; J: TRBJ1-3; D: .; size: .; CDR3: CASSRDSAYSGNTIYF; DNA: TGTGCCAGCAGCCGCGACAGCGCCTACTCTGGAAACACCATATATTTT
V: TRBV27; J: TRBJ2-2; D: .; size: .; CDR3: CASSSPPGRGVTGELFF; DNA: TGTGCCAGCAGCTCTCCACCTGGCAGGGGTGTCACCGGGGAGCTGTTTTTT
V: TRBV27; J: TRBJ1-1; D: .; size: .; CDR3: CASSLLFNTEAFF; DNA: TGTGCCAGCAGTTTACTGTTTAACACTGAAGCTTTCTTT
V: TRBV28; J: TRBJ1-2; D: .; size: .; CDR3: CASSFQGSSGYTF; DNA: TGTGCCAGCAGTTTCCAGGGATCCTCTGGCTACACCTTC
V: TRBV5-1; J: TRBJ2-7; D: TRBD1; size: .; CDR3: CASSLDRGEYEQYF; DNA: TGCGCCAGCAGCTTGGACAGGGGCGAGTACGAGCAGTACTTC
V: TRBV29-1; J: TRBJ1-5; D: .; size: .; CDR3: CSVGAGVNQPQHF; DNA: TGCAGCGTTGGAGCAGGGGTAAATCAGCCCCAGCATTTT
V: TRBV7-2; J: TRBJ1-1; D: TRBD1; size: .; CDR3: CASSVRTGAPEAFF; DNA: TGTGCCAGCAGCGTTAGGACAGGGGCGCCTGAAGCTTTCTTT
V: TRBV5-8; J: TRBJ2-1; D: TRBD1; size: .; CDR3: CASDRADLNEQFF; DNA: TGTGCCAGCGACAGGGCGGATTTGAATGAGCAGTTCTTC
V: TRBV18; J: TRBJ2-7; D: TRBD2; size: .; CDR3: CASSPTSVAGGHEQYF; DNA: TGTGCCAGCTCACCAACCTCGGTAGCGGGAGGCCACGAGCAGTACTTC
V: TRBV9; J: TRBJ2-2; D: .; size: .; CDR3: CASSGRTGLGYTGELFF; DNA: TGTGCCAGCAGCGGCCGCACAGGACTGGGGTACACCGGGGAGCTGTTTTTT
V: TRBV7-6; J: TRBJ2-5; D: .; size: once; CDR3: CASSSPGAQETQYF; DNA: TGTGCCAGCAGCTCCCCCGGGGCCCAAGAGACCCAGTACTTC
V: TRBV4-1; J: TRBJ1-1; D: TRBD1; size: once; CDR3: CASSQVGGAEAFF; DNA: TGCGCCAGCAGCCAAGTAGGGGGCGCTGAAGCTTTCTTT
V: TRBV27; J: TRBJ2-2; D: .; size: .; CDR3: CASRDSSYGELFF; DNA: TGTGCCAGCAGGGACAGCTCGTACGGGGAGCTGTTTTTT
V: TRBV7-2; J: TRBJ2-5; D: TRBD2; size: .; CDR3: CASSPARTSGQETQYF; DNA: TGTGCCAGCAGCCCAGCCCGGACTAGCGGGCAAGAGACCCAGTACTTC
V: TRBV9; J: TRBJ2-1; D: .; size: .; CDR3: CASSVAGRRPNNEQFF; DNA: TGTGCCAGCAGCGTAGCCGGCCGTAGGCCCAACAATGAGCAGTTCTTC
V: TRBV28; J: TRBJ2-7; D: TRBD1; size: .; CDR3: CASTTDRAGEQYF; DNA: TGTGCCAGCACCACCGACAGGGCGGGCGAGCAGTACTTC
V: TRBV5-1; J: TRBJ1-5; D: .; size: .; CDR3: CASSPTPTGTRNSNQPQHF; DNA: TGCGCCAGCAGCCCGACCCCCACCGGGACACGGAATAGCAATCAGCCCCAGCATTTT
V: TRBV19; J: TRBJ2-3; D: TRBD2; size: .; CDR3: CASSIGRSAGAYDTQYF; DNA: TGTGCCAGTAGTATCGGGCGGTCGGCGGGAGCATACGATACGCAGTATTTT
V: TRBV7-9; J: TRBJ2-7; D: TRBD1; size: .; CDR3: CASSLKSGQGLYEQYF; DNA: TGTGCCAGCAGCTTAAAATCCGGACAGGGCCTTTACGAGCAGTACTTC
V: TRBV11-1; J: TRBJ1-2; D: TRBD1; size: once; CDR3: CASSATGNYGYTF; DNA: TGTGCCAGCAGCGCGACAGGGAACTATGGCTACACCTTC
V: TRBV28; J: TRBJ1-2; D: .; size: .; CDR3: CASSLFGQGITF; DNA: .
V: TRBV5-5; J: TRBJ1-1; D: TRBD1; size: .; CDR3: CASSPRDRGRSRPEAFF; DNA: TGTGCCAGCAGCCCCCGGGACAGGGGACGCTCCCGTCCTGAAGCTTTCTTT
V: TRBV25-1; J: TRBJ2-6; D: TRBD1; size: .; CDR3: CASSQDRGIAGANVLTF; DNA: TGTGCCAGCAGCCAGGACAGGGGAATAGCTGGGGCCAACGTCCTGACTTTC
V: TRBV5-4; J: TRBJ1-2; D: .; size: once; CDR3: CASSLRPRGLNYGYTF; DNA: TGTGCCAGCAGCTTGCGGCCGCGGGGTCTTAACTATGGCTACACCTTC
V: TRBV20-1; J: TRBJ2-4; D: .; size: once; CDR3: CSARTANIQYF; DNA: TGCAGTGCTAGGACCGCAAACATTCAGTACTTC
V: TRBV19; J: TRBJ2-1; D: .; size: .; CDR3: CASRRRLGQGNEQFF; DNA: TGTGCCAGTAGGCGCCGACTAGGCCAAGGGAATGAGCAGTTCTTC
V: TRBV29-1; J: TRBJ1-4; D: .; size: once; CDR3: CSVEQRGSNEKLFF; DNA: TGCAGCGTTGAACAACGGGGTTCTAATGAAAAACTGTTTTTT
V: TRBV2; J: TRBJ2-1; D: .; size: many; CDR3: CASLGSNEQFF; DNA: TGTGCCAGTCTAGGGAGCAATGAGCAGTTCTTC
V: TRBV5-1; J: TRBJ1-2; D: .; size: .; CDR3: CASSLGTAHGYTF; DNA: TGCGCCAGCAGCTTGGGGACGGCACATGGCTACACCTTC
V: TRBV5-6; J: TRBJ2-1; D: TRBD2; size: .; CDR3: CASSWGLAGDEQFF; DNA: TGTGCCAGCAGCTGGGGACTAGCGGGAGATGAGCAGTTCTTC
V: TRBV5-1; J: TRBJ1-1; D: .; size: .; CDR3: CASSLALATTEAFF; DNA: TGCGCCAGCAGCTTGGCGTTGGCCACCACTGAAGCTTTCTTT
V: TRBV15; J: TRBJ2-3; D: TRBD1; size: .; CDR3: CATNRGRIDTQYF; DNA: TGTGCCACCAACAGGGGGCGCATAGATACGCAGTATTTT
V: TRBV10-1; J: TRBJ2-4; D: TRBD2; size: .; CDR3: CASSATSAGNIQYF; DNA: TGCGCCAGCAGCGCTACTAGCGCCGGAAACATTCAGTACTTC
V: TRBV9; J: TRBJ1-2; D: .; size: .; CDR3: CASSVAVDRLHGYTF; DNA: TGTGCCAGCAGCGTAGCTGTCGACAGGTTGCATGGCTACACCTTC